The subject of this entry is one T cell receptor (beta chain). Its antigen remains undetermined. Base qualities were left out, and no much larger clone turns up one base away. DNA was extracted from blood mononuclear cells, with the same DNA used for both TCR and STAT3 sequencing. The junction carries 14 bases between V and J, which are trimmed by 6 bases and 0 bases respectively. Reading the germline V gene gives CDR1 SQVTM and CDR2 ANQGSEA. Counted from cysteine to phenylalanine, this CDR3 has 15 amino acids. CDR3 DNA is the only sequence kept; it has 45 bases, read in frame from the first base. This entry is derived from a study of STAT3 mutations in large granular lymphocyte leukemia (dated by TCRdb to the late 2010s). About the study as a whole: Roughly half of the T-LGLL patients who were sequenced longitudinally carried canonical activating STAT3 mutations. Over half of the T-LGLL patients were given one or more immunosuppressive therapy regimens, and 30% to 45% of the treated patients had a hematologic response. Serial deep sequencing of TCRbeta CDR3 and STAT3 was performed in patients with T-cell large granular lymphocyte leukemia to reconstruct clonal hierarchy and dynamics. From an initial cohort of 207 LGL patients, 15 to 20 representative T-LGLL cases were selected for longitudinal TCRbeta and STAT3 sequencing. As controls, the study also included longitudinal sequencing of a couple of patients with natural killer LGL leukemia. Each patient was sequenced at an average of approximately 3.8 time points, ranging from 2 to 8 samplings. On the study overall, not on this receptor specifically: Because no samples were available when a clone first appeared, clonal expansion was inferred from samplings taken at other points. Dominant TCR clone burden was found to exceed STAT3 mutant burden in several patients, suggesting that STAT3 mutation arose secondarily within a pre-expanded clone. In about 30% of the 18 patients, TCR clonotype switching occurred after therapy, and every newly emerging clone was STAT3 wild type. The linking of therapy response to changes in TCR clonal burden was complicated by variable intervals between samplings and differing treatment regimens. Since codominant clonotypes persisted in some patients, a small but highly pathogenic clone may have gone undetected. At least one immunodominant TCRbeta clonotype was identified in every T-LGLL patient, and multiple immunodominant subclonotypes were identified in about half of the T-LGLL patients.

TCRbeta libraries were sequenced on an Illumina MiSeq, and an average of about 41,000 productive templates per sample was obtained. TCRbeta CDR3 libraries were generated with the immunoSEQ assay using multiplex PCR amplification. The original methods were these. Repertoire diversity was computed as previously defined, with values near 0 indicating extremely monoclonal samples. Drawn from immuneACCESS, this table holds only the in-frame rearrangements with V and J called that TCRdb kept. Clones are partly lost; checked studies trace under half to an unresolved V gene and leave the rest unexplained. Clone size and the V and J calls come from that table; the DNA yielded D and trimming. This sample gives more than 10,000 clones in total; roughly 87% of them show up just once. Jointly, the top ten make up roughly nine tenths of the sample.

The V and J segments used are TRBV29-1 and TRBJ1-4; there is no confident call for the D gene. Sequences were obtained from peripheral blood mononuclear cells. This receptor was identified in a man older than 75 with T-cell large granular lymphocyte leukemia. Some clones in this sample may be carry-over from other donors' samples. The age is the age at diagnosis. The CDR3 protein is CSVRHSPATNEKLFF. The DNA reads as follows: TGCAGCGTCCGACACAGTCCCGCAACTAATGAAAAACTGTTTTTT.